Listed below are T cell receptor beta chains from one sample, sequenced in a study of preoperative IRX-2 immunotherapy in early breast cancer. Method: immunoSEQ multiplex PCR; TCRdb's copy keeps in-frame clones and lacks some. The sample carries roughly 34,000 clones, over 85% recorded once. The source was tumor tissue, collected after IRX-2 immunotherapy. The source of these receptors is a human donor with breast cancer. The CDR3 runs from the conserved cysteine through the conserved F or W. Each record gives: V gene, clone size, D gene, J gene, CDR3 protein, CDR3 DNA. The D gene is left open where the match is weak. The listing skips clone size in some rows; elsewhere it reads once, few, many or a size class.

>TRBV5-1|-|-|TRBJ1-4
CASSLGAGREKLFF
TGCGCCAGCAGCCTCGGGGCAGGGAGGGAAAAACTGTTTTTT
>TRBV29-1|once|-|TRBJ2-2
CSVSGSFEGNGELFF
TGCAGCGTGTCGGGGAGCTTCGAAGGAAACGGGGAGCTGTTTTTT
>TRBV6-8|-|TRBD1|TRBJ2-3
CASTDRVGTDTQYF
TGTGCCAGCACCGACAGGGTCGGCACAGATACGCAGTATTTT
>TRBV11-3|-|TRBD2|TRBJ2-1
CASSLVRERNEQFF
TGTGCCAGCAGCTTAGTGCGGGAGCGCAATGAGCAGTTCTTC
>TRBV16|-|TRBD1|TRBJ1-5
CASSRGTVNSNQPQHF
TGTGCCAGCAGCCGGGGGACAGTAAATAGCAATCAGCCCCAGCATTTT
>TRBV28|-|TRBD1|TRBJ1-3
CASSIQGTAGNTIYF
TGTGCCAGCAGCATACAGGGGACTGCTGGAAACACCATATATTTT
>TRBV6-8|-|-|TRBJ1-1
CASSYARGDTEAFF
TGTGCCAGCAGTTACGCTAGGGGGGACACTGAAGCTTTCTTT
>TRBV11-3|once|TRBD1|TRBJ2-3
CASSLGQGKADTQYF
TGTGCCAGCAGCTTAGGACAGGGAAAGGCAGATACGCAGTATTTT
>TRBV7-4|-|-|TRBJ2-5
CASSLRTRETQYF
TGTGCCAGCAGCTTACGTACCAGAGAGACCCAGTACTTC
>TRBV18|-|-|TRBJ2-3
CASSPKGYTDTQYF
TGTGCCAGCTCACCAAAAGGGTACACAGATACGCAGTATTTT
>TRBV14|-|-|TRBJ1-2
CASSQDEDSNYGYTF
TGTGCCAGCAGCCAAGATGAAGACTCAAACTATGGCTACACCTTC
>TRBV11-3|once|-|TRBJ1-5
CASSLRGVGNQPQHF
TGTGCCAGCAGCTTACGCGGGGTAGGAAATCAGCCCCAGCATTTT
>TRBV6-8|-|TRBD1|TRBJ1-2
CASNFQGDYGYTF
TGTGCCAGCAATTTTCAGGGGGACTATGGCTACACCTTC
>TRBV19|-|-|TRBJ2-5
CASSIGGPGETQYF
TGTGCCAGTAGTATTGGGGGGCCTGGGGAGACCCAGTACTTC
>TRBV7-7|-|-|TRBJ1-2
CASSLYGGDDGYTF
TGTGCCAGCAGCTTATATGGGGGGGACGATGGCTACACCTTC
>TRBV6-8|-|TRBD1|TRBJ1-6
CASNSRGQGNSPLHF
TGTGCCAGCAACTCCAGGGGGCAGGGGAATTCACCCCTCCACTTT
>TRBV6-8|-|-|TRBJ2-2
CASSYGGNTGELFF
TGTGCCAGCAGTTACGGCGGAAACACCGGGGAGCTGTTTTTT
>TRBV7-1|-|-|TRBJ2-6
CASRDTSSGANVLTF
TGTGCCAGCAGGGATACAAGCTCTGGGGCCAACGTCCTGACTTTC
>TRBV11-3|-|TRBD1|TRBJ2-1
CASSLEGTGIYNEQFF
TGTGCCAGCAGCTTAGAGGGGACAGGCATCTACAATGAGCAGTTCTTC
>TRBV11-3|-|-|TRBJ1-3
CASSQRGSGNTIYF
TGTGCCAGCAGCCAACGGGGATCTGGAAACACCATATATTTT
>TRBV18|-|TRBD2|TRBJ2-1
CASSRTGLAGNNEQFF
TGTGCCAGCTCTCGGACGGGACTAGCGGGGAACAATGAGCAGTTCTTC
>TRBV19|once|-|TRBJ1-5
CASSIQSTRGARQPQHF
TGTGCCAGTAGTATCCAATCGACAAGGGGCGCCCGGCAGCCCCAGCATTTT
>TRBV15|-|-|TRBJ1-3
CATSREGFSGNTIYF
TGTGCCACCAGCAGAGAGGGTTTCTCTGGAAACACCATATATTTT
>TRBV11-3|-|-|TRBJ1-3
CASSQASSGNTIYF
TGTGCCAGCAGCCAAGCTAGCTCTGGAAACACCATATATTTT
>TRBV11-3|-|TRBD2|TRBJ2-1
CASSFLAGSMDEQFF
TGTGCCAGCAGCTTTCTAGCGGGCTCTATGGATGAGCAGTTCTTC
>TRBV6-8|-|TRBD1|TRBJ2-7
CASSYDRVSYEQYF
TGTGCCAGCAGTTACGACAGGGTCTCCTACGAGCAGTACTTC
>TRBV6-8|once|TRBD1|TRBJ1-5
CASSSDRGRGNQPQHF
TGTGCCAGCAGCTCCGACAGGGGGCGTGGGAATCAGCCCCAGCATTTT
>TRBV1|-|-|TRBJ1-2
CASSQVGSGDGYTF
TGCGCCAGCAGCCAAGTCGGTTCAGGGGACGGCTACACCTTC
>TRBV11-3|-|-|TRBJ2-2
CASSLGTGANTGELFF
TGTGCCAGCAGCTTAGGCACGGGTGCGAACACCGGGGAGCTGTTTTTT
>TRBV23-1|-|-|TRBJ1-4
CASSQSWDGNEKLFF
TGCGCCAGCAGTCAATCGTGGGACGGTAATGAAAAACTGTTTTTT
>TRBV6-8|-|TRBD1|TRBJ2-5
CANSYGGTGAQETQYF
TGTGCCAACAGTTACGGAGGGACAGGGGCCCAAGAGACCCAGTACTTC
>TRBV6-8|-|TRBD2|TRBJ2-1
CASRPGLAGSDEQFF
TGTGCCAGCAGACCAGGACTAGCGGGGAGCGATGAGCAGTTCTTC
>TRBV12-5|-|TRBD2|TRBJ2-2
CASGLVLSGINTGELFF
TGTGCTAGTGGTTTGGTACTAAGCGGGATTAACACCGGGGAGCTGTTTTTT
>TRBV6-8|-|-|TRBJ1-1
CASRSLRPGKNTEAFF
TGTGCCAGCAGATCCCTTCGTCCGGGGAAGAACACTGAAGCTTTCTTT
>TRBV19|-|TRBD1|TRBJ1-5
CASSRDREKGQPQHF
TGTGCCAGTAGCAGGGACAGGGAAAAAGGTCAGCCCCAGCATTTT
>TRBV6-1|-|-|TRBJ1-4
CASSEGREKLFF
TGTGCCAGCAGTGAAGGGCGGGAAAAACTGTTTTTT
>TRBV11-3|-|-|TRBJ2-1
CASSSRLVGAGDEQFF
TGTGCCAGCAGCTCCAGACTCGTCGGAGCGGGCGATGAGCAGTTCTTC
>TRBV5-1|-|-|TRBJ2-2
CASSILASNTGELFF
TGCGCCAGCAGCATCCTAGCTTCAAACACCGGGGAGCTGTTTTTT
>TRBV6-8|-|TRBD1|TRBJ1-1
CASGPARGRRDAFF
TGTGCCAGCGGGCCGGCCAGGGGGCGCCGGGACGCTTTCTTT
>TRBV28|-|TRBD1|TRBJ2-5
CASWEPTGEETQYF
TGTGCCAGCTGGGAACCCACAGGGGAAGAGACCCAGTACTTC
>TRBV7-6|-|TRBD2|TRBJ2-1
CASSKLAGGPDEQFF
TGTGCCAGCAGTAAATTAGCGGGAGGGCCTGATGAGCAGTTCTTC